Presented here are 10 T cell receptor beta chains from one specimen sequenced in a study of CD4 T cells in relation to SARS-CoV-2 and coronaviruses. The unexposed donors gave CD4+ T cells in about 2010-2019, prior to COVID-19. CD4+ T cells were isolated from the cells after 10 days of culture. Measured with immunoSEQ multiplex PCR; TCRdb has only the in-frame clones, and not every one. This repertoire shows 25,000 or so clones, around 78% found once; its top ten account for about 22%. These receptors have no known antigen. The sample comprised CD4+ T cells from PBMCs, cultured in vitro. The receptors shown here come from a human donor in good health.

This clone turned up a few times. This chain uses TRBV5-1 with TRBJ2-3, with 9 bases matching TRBD2. Germline trimming cut 2 bases from V and 4 bases from J; bases unmatched to any gene: 8. The CDR3 sequence is 16 residues long. Germline V gene data show CDR1 as SGHRS and CDR2 as YFSETQ. This chain's CDR3 is CASSFAAGGLADTQYF. Here the CDR3 DNA reads TGCGCCAGCAGCTTCGCGGCGGGGGGGCTCGCAGATACGCAGTATTTT.

The rearrangement links TRBV29-1 to TRBJ2-5; TRBD2 agrees at 7 bases. The CDR3 runs 11 residues. The germline gives CDR1 SQVTM, CDR2 ANQGSEA. V was clipped by 7 bases and J by 5 bases; unmatched bases: 4. CDR3 in amino acids: CSAGEGETQYF. The CDR3, as DNA: TGCAGCGCCGGGGAGGGCGAGACCCAGTACTTC.

This chain joins TRBV18 and TRBJ2-1; 7 nucleotides agree with TRBD1. V lost 6 bases and J lost 5; bases outside the gene matches: 7. This CDR3 region has 14 residues. Germline assignment: CDR1 KGHSH and CDR2 LQKENI. The CDR3 sequence is CASSRTGADNEQFF. The CDR3 DNA reads TGTGCCAGCTCGAGGACAGGAGCAGACAATGAGCAGTTCTTC.

This rearrangement joins TRBV10-1 to TRBJ1-3, with D uncertain. CDR3 length equals 13 residues. Trimming took off 5 bases at V and 14 bases at J, with 19 bases between the two ends. Per the germline V gene, CDR1 is WNHNN and CDR2 is SYGVQD (reference sequence). The CDR3 DNA is TGCGCCAGCAGTTCAGGAGACAACGCCATCCTATATTTT. This gives the protein CASSSGDNAILYF.

The genes are TRBV30 and TRBJ1-2; a weak D match, TRBD1 (5 bases). This CDR3 region has 14 residues. In germline, CDR1 is GTSNPN, CDR2 SVGIG (reference sequence). Trimming shortened V by 5 bases and J by 4 bases, and 17 bases separated the two germline ends. In DNA, the CDR3 is TGTGCCTGGTCCCCCGGCGGGGGGATCTATGGCTACACCTTC. This encodes CAWSPGGGIYGYTF.

This chain links TRBV7-2 with TRBJ2-7; possible D gene TRBD2, 5 bases. Germline V CDR1 and CDR2: SGHTA, FQGNSA. This CDR3 has 14 amino acids. V was trimmed by 1 base and J by 2 bases, leaving 9 bases between them. In DNA form, the CDR3 reads TGTGCCAGCAGCTTAGGGACTGGTCCCTACGAGCAGTACTTC. Protein: CASSLGTGPYEQYF.

The gene calls are TRBV7-6 and TRBJ2-2; 10 bases are a match to TRBD1. V was pared by 6 bases and J by 4 bases, with 5 bases of the junction left unmatched. This CDR3 is 15 amino acids long. In germline, CDR1 is SGHVS, CDR2 FNYEAQ. The CDR3 region has the DNA TGTGCCAGCAGTTCTGGACAGGGGGGCACCGGGGAGCTGTTTTTT. This translates into CASSSGQGGTGELFF.

The CDR3 DNA reads as TGTGCCTGGAGTGTTGGGGCTAGCGGGAGGACTGATACGCAGTATTTT. Translated, it gives CAWSVGASGRTDTQYF. V and J are TRBV30 and TRBJ2-3, with TRBD2 identical over 11 bases. CDR3 length: 16 residues. Germline V gene lookup returns CDR1 GTSNPN and CDR2 SVGIG (reference sequence). The V and J ends lost 0 bases and 6 bases, in that order; junction bases with no gene match: 8.

This clone has more than one count but fewer than ten. The V call is TRBV7-3, the J call TRBJ2-1, with D perhaps matching TRBD1 or TRBD2 (5 bases each). Trimming shortened V by 5 bases and J by 4 bases, and 9 bases separated the two germline ends. The germline V gene encodes CDR1 SGHTA and CDR2 FQGTGA. The CDR3 runs 13 residues. This chain's CDR3 is CASSQGPYNEQFF. The CDR3 nucleotides read TGTGCCAGCAGCCAGGGACCATACAATGAGCAGTTCTTC.

This chain uses TRBV4-1 with TRBJ2-1; D perhaps matches TRBD2 (5 bases). This CDR3 is built from 15 residues. The ends were cut back, 7 bases at V and 2 bases at J, with 15 bases in the middle. Germline loops: CDR1 MGHRA, CDR2 YSYEKL. The CDR3: CASTPRAGTYNEQFF. The CDR3 region has the DNA TGCGCCAGCACCCCGCGGGCCGGCACCTACAATGAGCAGTTCTTC.